This T cell receptor (beta chain) was recorded in a study of CD8+CD57+ T cells in acquired aplastic anemia. Across the whole study: DNA from sorted CD4+ and CD8+ cells averaged 3.2 ug.

The use of genomic DNA as template underpinned the TCR beta VDJ and CDR3 profiling. TCRdb reanalysed the reads using MiXCR and keeps one entry per CDR3 protein. The sample holds just over 450,000 distinct CDR3 sequences, around 32% seen once. This clonotype was seen only a few times. Patients sequenced had flow cytometry evidence of CD8+CD57+ cell expansion. This TCR came from a human donor with aplastic anemia. Material for sequencing was sorted CD4+, CD8+, or CD8+CD57+ T cells (not recorded which) from PBMCs.

Here the CDR3 reads CASSPKVRGLNDEQFF. The DNA of the CDR3 is TGTGCCAGCAGCCCTAAAGTTCGGGGCCTGAACGATGAGCAGTTCTTC. The V gene is TRBV7-6, the J gene TRBJ2-1, with D perhaps given as TRBD1 or TRBD2 (5 bases each). This CDR3 has 16 amino acids. With 5 bases removed from V and 8 bases from J, the gap between germline ends came to 22 bases. Germline values: CDR1 SGHVS, CDR2 FNYEAQ. The full variable domain, in which reference TRBV7-6 and TRBJ2-1 provide the parts outside the CDR3, is GAGVSQSPRYKVTKRGQDVALRCDPISGHVSLYWYRQALGQGPEFLTYFNYEAQQDKSGLPNDRFSAERPEGSISTLTIQRTEQRDSAMYRCASSPKVRGLNDEQFFGPGTRLTVL.